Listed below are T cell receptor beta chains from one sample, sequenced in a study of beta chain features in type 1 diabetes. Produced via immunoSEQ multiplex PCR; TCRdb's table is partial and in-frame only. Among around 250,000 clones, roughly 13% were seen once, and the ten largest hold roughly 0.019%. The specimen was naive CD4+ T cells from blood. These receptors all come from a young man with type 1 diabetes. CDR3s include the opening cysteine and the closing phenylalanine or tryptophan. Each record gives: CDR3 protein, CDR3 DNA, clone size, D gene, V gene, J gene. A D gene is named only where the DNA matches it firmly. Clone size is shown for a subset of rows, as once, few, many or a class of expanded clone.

CDR3aa: CASSQSGTANTEAFF
CDR3nt: TGTGCCAGCAGCCAGTCTGGGACAGCGAACACTGAAGCTTTCTTT
abundance: -
d_gene: TRBD1
v_gene: TRBV7-9
j_gene: TRBJ1-1

CDR3aa: CASGPSAANQPQHF
CDR3nt: TGTGCTAGTGGACCTTCGGCGGCTAATCAGCCCCAGCATTTT
abundance: -
d_gene: -
v_gene: TRBV12-5
j_gene: TRBJ1-5

CDR3aa: CASSPGTGGSQPQHF
CDR3nt: TGTGCCAGCTCACCAGGGACAGGGGGCTCTCAGCCCCAGCATTTT
abundance: few
d_gene: TRBD1
v_gene: TRBV18
j_gene: TRBJ1-5

CDR3aa: CASRLAVGNTGELFF
CDR3nt: TGTGCCAGCAGATTAGCAGTCGGGAACACCGGGGAGCTGTTTTTT
abundance: -
d_gene: -
v_gene: TRBV7-9
j_gene: TRBJ2-2

CDR3aa: CASSPGLGSYEQYF
CDR3nt: TGTGCCAGCTCACCGGGGCTGGGTTCCTACGAGCAGTACTTC
abundance: few
d_gene: -
v_gene: TRBV18
j_gene: TRBJ2-7

CDR3aa: CASKYYREIDTQYF
CDR3nt: TGTGCCAGCAAATATTACAGGGAAATAGATACGCAGTATTTT
abundance: -
d_gene: -
v_gene: TRBV2
j_gene: TRBJ2-3

CDR3aa: CASGLGSGGQGQETQYF
CDR3nt: TGTGCTAGTGGTTTGGGATCCGGTGGACAGGGCCAAGAGACCCAGTACTTC
abundance: few
d_gene: TRBD1
v_gene: TRBV12-5
j_gene: TRBJ2-5

CDR3aa: CASSLFRDTDTQYF
CDR3nt: TGTGCCAGCTCACTTTTTCGGGACACAGATACGCAGTATTTT
abundance: few
d_gene: -
v_gene: TRBV18
j_gene: TRBJ2-3

CDR3aa: CASSQGDRNTEAFF
CDR3nt: TGCGCCAGCAGCCAAGGGGACAGGAACACTGAAGCTTTCTTT
abundance: -
d_gene: TRBD1
v_gene: TRBV4-3
j_gene: TRBJ1-1

CDR3aa: CASPHGKGAYEQYF
CDR3nt: TGCGCCAGCCCCCACGGTAAGGGGGCCTACGAGCAGTACTTC
abundance: few
d_gene: -
v_gene: TRBV23-1
j_gene: TRBJ2-7

CDR3aa: CASSEADRSYGYTF
CDR3nt: TGTGCCAGCAGTGAAGCGGACAGGTCCTATGGCTACACCTTC
abundance: few
d_gene: TRBD1
v_gene: TRBV2
j_gene: TRBJ1-2

CDR3aa: CASSSLLAGGLDEQFF
CDR3nt: TGTGCCAGCAGCTCCCTCCTAGCGGGGGGCTTGGATGAGCAGTTCTTC
abundance: -
d_gene: TRBD2
v_gene: TRBV4-2
j_gene: TRBJ2-1

CDR3aa: CASSLWTGRNSPLHF
CDR3nt: TGCGCCAGCAGCTTGTGGACAGGGCGTAATTCACCCCTCCACTTT
abundance: few
d_gene: TRBD1
v_gene: TRBV5-1
j_gene: TRBJ1-6

CDR3aa: CATSSDRGRSYEQYF
CDR3nt: TGTGCCACCAGCTCCGACAGGGGAAGAAGCTACGAGCAGTACTTC
abundance: -
d_gene: TRBD1
v_gene: TRBV15
j_gene: TRBJ2-7

CDR3aa: CAWSPTDRDEKLFF
CDR3nt: TGTGCCTGGAGTCCAACGGACAGGGACGAAAAACTGTTTTTT
abundance: -
d_gene: TRBD1
v_gene: TRBV30
j_gene: TRBJ1-4

CDR3aa: CAWSLAGGWEQYF
CDR3nt: TGTGCCTGGAGTCTAGCAGGGGGCTGGGAGCAGTACTTC
abundance: few
d_gene: TRBD1
v_gene: TRBV30
j_gene: TRBJ2-5

CDR3aa: CARKTTGPKETQYF
CDR3nt: TGTGCAAGGAAGACTACGGGCCCCAAAGAGACCCAGTACTTC
abundance: -
d_gene: -
v_gene: TRBV12-2
j_gene: TRBJ2-5

CDR3aa: CASSQGPLAGSGHEQYF
CDR3nt: TGTGCCAGCAGCCAAGGCCCACTAGCGGGATCGGGGCACGAGCAGTACTTC
abundance: -
d_gene: TRBD2
v_gene: TRBV4-2
j_gene: TRBJ2-7